This TCR beta chain was captured in a study of blood T cell repertoires in COVID-19. Overall study context: Nucleic acid was either cDNA or gDNA, and it came from T cells, B-cell-depleted T cells, or PBMCs.

V lost 1 base, J lost 0 bases, and 7 bases lay in between. The CDR3 covers 14 residues. The germline V gene encodes CDR1 SGHKS and CDR2 YYEKEE (reference sequence). Sequencing used immunoSEQ multiplex PCR; TCRdb keeps in-frame clones, though not all of them. Of about 42,000 clones in the sample, about 85% were seen once. Specimen: peripheral blood. The receptor was isolated from a human donor in a cohort sampled during active COVID-19. The V gene is TRBV5-5, the J gene TRBJ1-1; the D is unclear. The CDR3 protein is CASSLTAMNTEAFF. CDR3 nucleotides: TGTGCCAGCAGCTTGACAGCTATGAACACTGAAGCTTTCTTT.